A single sample is the source of the 27 T cell receptor beta chains below, sequenced in a study of response to subunit inactivated influenza vaccine. Each CDR3 protein is one row after TCRdb ran MiXCR on the RT-PCR reads. Of about 300,000 distinct CDR3 sequences in the sample, 20% to 25% are singletons; the top ten hold roughly 10%. Sequencing was performed on PBMCs from blood, taken less than 22 months after vaccination. These receptors all come from a man aged 50 to 75 who received an inactivated influenza vaccine.

This clonotype was counted between two and nine times. The junction shows a germline mismatch at one end, possibly a read error. The chain links TRBV6-5 to TRBJ1-2, with TRBD1 matching 10 bases. The CDR3 runs to 14 residues. Per the germline V gene, CDR1 is MNHEY and CDR2 is SVGAGI. The CDR3 DNA sequence: TGTGCCAGCAGTCACTCAGGGGGACAGGGGATCTACACCTTC. Its protein is CASSHSGGQGIYTF.

This clonotype was picked up many times. This chain connects TRBV7-9 to TRBJ1-2; D is possibly TRBD1 (5 bases). CDR1 is SEHNR and CDR2 is FQNEAQ in the germline V gene (reference sequence). The CDR3 has 12 amino acids. V was pared by 0 bases and J by 8 bases, with 7 bases between. The CDR3, as DNA: TGTGCCAGCAGCTTAGCCCGGGGGGGCTACACCTTC. Translating gives CASSLARGGYTF.

The chain employs TRBV5-4 and TRBJ2-5, with no clear D. The CDR3 has 14 amino acids. V was shortened by 3 bases and J by 3 bases, with 12 bases between the two germline ends. CDR1 is SGHNT and CDR2 is YYREEE in the germline V gene (reference sequence). The CDR3 reads CASSYKDEKETQYF. In DNA form, the CDR3 reads TGTGCCAGCAGCTACAAGGATGAAAAAGAGACCCAGTACTTC.

CDR3 loop: CATSDPPGLAGYNEQFF. Here the CDR3 DNA reads TGTGCCACCAGTGACCCCCCGGGACTAGCGGGGTACAATGAGCAGTTCTTC. The chain has TRBV24-1 and TRBJ2-1; TRBD2 matches 13 bases. The CDR3 contains 17 residues. The junction had 6 bases not matched to a gene; V was cut back by 4 bases and J by 4 bases. Germline values: CDR1 KGHDR, CDR2 SFDVKD.

The CDR3 reads CASSLTTEKLFF. Written as DNA, the CDR3 is TGTGCCAGCAGTTTAACGACGGAAAAACTGTTTTTT. The chain joins TRBV28 to TRBJ1-4; D not certain. CDR3 size: 12 residues. Germline V lookup: CDR1 MDHEN, CDR2 SYDVKM. The V gene lost 2 bases and the J gene lost 8 bases, with 6 bases spanning the gap.

V gene TRBV18 combines with J gene TRBJ1-4; 8 bases align to TRBD1. The junction had 7 bases not matched to a gene; V was cut back by 6 bases and J by 4 bases. This CDR3 has 15 amino acids. CDR1 and CDR2 from the germline V gene are KGHSH and LQKENI. The CDR3: CASSRRGQDNEKLFF. CDR3 DNA: TGTGCCAGCTCCCGACGGGGACAGGATAATGAAAAACTGTTTTTT.

Comments on this clonotype: A much larger clone lies one base from this, so it may be a read error. The CDR3 does not close with the conserved phenylalanine or tryptophan, likely indicating a read error. V is TRBV12-3 or TRBV12-4 and J is TRBJ1-1; D not resolved. V was pared by 3 bases and J by 1 base, with 9 bases between. This CDR3 comprises 14 residues. The CDR3 spells CASSFWEPNTEAFS. CDR3 DNA: TGTGCCAGCAGTTTTTGGGAACCGAACACTGAAGCTTTCTCT.

This chain uses TRBV20-1 with TRBJ1-2; D may be TRBD1 (6 bases). Deletions cut 3 bases from V and 7 bases from J, with 21 bases between. The CDR3 spans 15 residues. Germline V gene sequence: CDR1 DFQATT, CDR2 SNEGSKA (reference sequence). CDR3 sequence (DNA): TGCAGTGCTAGTCAACCCCTAGGGGGGGCCGGTGGCTACACCTTC. Translation: CSASQPLGGAGGYTF.

This clonotype was picked up many times. The V and J genes are TRBV7-2 and TRBJ1-6; D is unresolved. Germline V gene data show CDR1 as SGHTA and CDR2 as FQGNSA. Trimming took 3 bases from V and 7 from J, leaving 7 bases between them. CDR3 length: 13 residues. The CDR3: CASSLLGNSPLHF. CDR3 nucleotide sequence: TGTGCCAGCAGCTTGTTGGGAAATTCACCCCTCCACTTT.

The chain has TRBV28 and TRBJ1-2, with D uncertain. Germline assignment: CDR1 MDHEN and CDR2 SYDVKM. With 1 base removed from V and 0 bases from J, the gap between germline ends came to 6 bases. The CDR3 runs 14 residues. The CDR3: CASSLLLANYGYTF. Written as DNA, the CDR3 is TGTGCCAGCAGTTTATTGCTGGCTAACTATGGCTACACCTTC.

Only a few counts were recorded for this clonotype. The rearrangement links TRBV5-4 to TRBJ2-5; the match to TRBD2 covers 11 bases. The junction had 2 bases not matched to a gene; V was cut back by 2 bases and J by 2 bases. Germline CDR1 SGHNT, CDR2 YYREEE (reference sequence). CDR3 size: 15 residues. The CDR3 loop is CASSFTSGSQETQYF. CDR3 DNA sequence: TGTGCCAGCAGCTTCACTAGCGGGAGTCAAGAGACCCAGTACTTC.

The rearrangement joins TRBV6-5 to TRBJ1-2; D uncertain. Germline loops: CDR1 MNHEY, CDR2 SVGAGI. Trimming removed 8 bases from V and 1 base from J, with 8 bases in between. The CDR3 sequence is 12 residues long. This chain's CDR3 is CASFLINYGYTF. The DNA for the CDR3 is TGTGCCAGCTTCCTTATTAACTATGGCTACACCTTC.

This clonotype was seen many times. This chain uses TRBV6-1 with TRBJ1-6; D possibly corresponds to TRBD1 (5 bases). Per the germline V gene, CDR1 is MNHNS and CDR2 is SASEGT. The CDR3 runs to 14 residues. Trimming took 8 bases from V and 7 from J, leaving 15 bases between them. The CDR3 region is CASRKGSMNSPLHF. In DNA, the CDR3 is TGTGCCAGCCGTAAGGGGAGTATGAATTCACCCCTCCACTTT.

This clonotype was detected only a few times. The genes are TRBV28 and TRBJ2-1; tentatively, D is TRBD2 (6 bases). The CDR3 is 18 residues long. V lost 9 bases and J 1 base, leaving 25 bases between the germline ends. Germline V gene data show CDR1 as MDHEN and CDR2 as SYDVKM. DNA for the CDR3: TGTGCCAGTCGAGTTTATGGCCTGTCCGGGAGATCCTACAATGAGCAGTTCTTC. Amino acids: CASRVYGLSGRSYNEQFF.

This clonotype was picked up a small number of times. The rearrangement uses TRBV4-3 and TRBJ2-7, with 8 bases aligning to TRBD1. CDR1 LGHNA and CDR2 YSLEER come from the germline V gene. The CDR3 spans 15 residues. The ends lost 0 bases at V and 4 bases at J; junction bases unmatched: 5. CDR3 in DNA: TGCGCCAGCAGCCAAGATGCCGGACAGGGTTACGAGCAGTACTTC. Protein: CASSQDAGQGYEQYF.

This clonotype showed up just a few times. V usage is TRBV20-1 and J usage is TRBJ2-1; 9 bases fit TRBD2. Germline-derived CDR1 and CDR2 are DFQATT and SNEGSKA (reference sequence). The CDR3 consists of 15 residues. V shed 0 bases, J shed 5 bases, and the junction held 5 bases outside the gene matches. CDR3 sequence (DNA): TGCAGTGCTAGAGAAGCGGGAGGCCCCCACAATGAGCAGTTCTTC. Residues: CSAREAGGPHNEQFF.

Remarks on this clonotype: Given the absence of the conserved phenylalanine or tryptophan at the CDR3 end, a read error is likely. The chain uses TRBV5-1 and TRBJ1-2, with D uncertain. There are 12 residues in the CDR3. V was cut by 7 bases and J by 10 bases, with 17 bases left in between. Looked up from germline, CDR1 is SGHRS and CDR2 is YFSETQ. Here the CDR3 DNA reads TGCGCCAGCCGACCAGACGGGGTTGTCTACACCTCC. It codes for CASRPDGVVYTS.

This clonotype was picked up many times. The rearrangement uses TRBV7-2 and TRBJ1-2, with D unresolved. The CDR3 spans 12 residues. CDR1 is SGHTA and CDR2 is FQGNSA in the germline V gene. Deletions cut 3 bases from V and 12 bases from J, with 14 bases between. CDR3 nucleotides: TGTGCCAGCAGCTTCAACCGGGCCCCTCACACCTTC. Its protein product is CASSFNRAPHTF.

This clonotype has only a few counts. The DNA of the CDR3 is TGTGCCAGCAGTTACGGGATCCAGGGGGCATACGAGCAGTACTTC. Translation: CASSYGIQGAYEQYF. This rearrangement joins TRBV6-5 to TRBJ2-7; 8 nucleotides agree with TRBD1. The germline CDR1 and CDR2 sequences are MNHEY and SVGAGI. J was trimmed by 4 bases and V by 2 bases; bases with no gene match: 7. There are 15 residues in the CDR3.

In its sample, this clonotype was seen a few times. J is TRBJ2-1 and V is TRBV12-3 or TRBV12-4, with TRBD1 as a possible D gene (6 bases). The V end was cut by 5 bases, the J end by 6 bases, with 17 bases between. The CDR3 sequence is 15 residues long. Here the CDR3 reads CASSLRQVTRNEQFF. The CDR3 DNA follows: TGTGCCAGCAGTCTAAGACAGGTTACGCGCAATGAGCAGTTCTTC.

This rearrangement joins TRBV7-2 to TRBJ2-1; 7 bases fit TRBD2. Germline V gene sequence: CDR1 SGHTA, CDR2 FQGNSA. With 4 bases clipped from V and 5 bases from J, the junction kept 2 bases outside the gene matches. The CDR3 sequence is 13 residues long. The CDR3 spells CASSWAGDNEQFF. The CDR3 region has the DNA TGTGCCAGCAGCTGGGCGGGGGACAATGAGCAGTTCTTC.

This clonotype occurred many times. J is TRBJ1-5 and V is TRBV19; no clear D gene. Per germline, CDR1 LNHDA and CDR2 SQIVND (reference sequence). The CDR3 totals 14 residues. The V gene lost 7 bases and the J gene lost 7 bases, with 17 bases spanning the gap. CDR3 nucleotide sequence: TGTGCCAGTACGAGGCAAAGGGAGGGACAGCCCCAGCATTTT. It is translated as CASTRQREGQPQHF.

This clonotype has a handful of counts. Written as DNA, the CDR3 is TGTGCCAGCAGCGGACGGGACAGTAATGAAAAACTGTTTTTT. It encodes CASSGRDSNEKLFF. The rearrangement uses TRBV4-2 and TRBJ1-4; 7 nucleotides align to TRBD1. From germline, CDR1 is LGHNA and CDR2 YNFKEQ. CDR3 length: 14 amino acids. V was clipped by 5 bases and J by 4 bases; unmatched bases: 4.

This clonotype has only a few counts. This sequence joins TRBV11-1 and TRBJ2-4; 8 nucleotides match TRBD1. The V gene end was trimmed by 5 bases and the J gene end by 2 bases; junction bases not matched to a gene: 14. CDR1 and CDR2 (germline): SGHAT, FQDESV (reference sequence). The CDR3 spans 18 residues. For the CDR3, the DNA is TGTGCCAGCAGCCATCCAAGACCGGACAGGGTGTCCAAAAACATTCAGTACTTC. Amino acids: CASSHPRPDRVSKNIQYF.

This clonotype was recorded a few times. The CDR3 bases are TGTGCCAGCAGCCCGCCGGGCGCCTACAATGAGCAGTTCTTC. Translation: CASSPPGAYNEQFF. J is TRBJ2-1 and V is TRBV27; D gene uncertain. Trimming took 6 bases from V and 2 from J, leaving 11 bases between them. Germline assignment: CDR1 MNHEY and CDR2 SMNVEV (reference sequence). This CDR3 is built from 14 residues.

This clonotype was recorded many times. J is TRBJ1-1 and V is TRBV3-1; no firm D call. V lost 1 base, J lost 4 bases, and 4 bases lay in between. CDR3 length equals 12 residues. Looked up from germline, CDR1 is LGHDT and CDR2 is YNNKEL (reference sequence). The CDR3 DNA reads TGTGCCAGCAGCCAAGGGTCCACTGAAGCTTTCTTT. Encoded protein: CASSQGSTEAFF.

In its sample, this clonotype was seen a few times. The V gene is TRBV3-1, the J gene TRBJ1-1, with 8 bases identical to TRBD1. Germline lookup yields CDR1 LGHDT and CDR2 YNNKEL (reference sequence). The ends lost 0 bases at V and 10 bases at J; junction bases unmatched: 10. The CDR3 has 15 residues. The CDR3 is CASSQDRRTGQGAFF. CDR3 bases: TGTGCCAGCAGCCAAGATCGGCGGACAGGGCAAGGAGCTTTCTTT.